Below, 2 T cell receptor beta chains from the same sample are listed, as sequenced in a study of shared clonotypes between healthy human individuals. The table came from immunoSEQ multiplex PCR; TCRdb's copy has only in-frame clones and leaves some out. This repertoire shows about 700,000 clones, about 90% found once; its top ten account for 24%. Naive CD8 cells were CD45RO-negative, positively selected for CCR7, excluding terminally differentiated effector memory CD45RA+ cells. Sequenced material: naive CD8+ T cells sorted from blood. The receptors stem from a man aged 30 to 39 in good health.

The chain recombines TRBV11-2 with TRBJ2-7; D possibly corresponds to TRBD2 (5 bases). Germline CDR1 is SGHAT and CDR2 is FQNNGV. The CDR3 totals 15 residues. V was cut by 6 bases and J by 3 bases, with 18 bases left in between. The CDR3 DNA reads TGTGCCAGCAGACGATTCTTTGAGGGTTACTACGAGCAGTACTTC. Translation: CASRRFFEGYYEQYF.

The chain combines TRBV6-5 with TRBJ1-1; 7 bases are a match to TRBD1. V gave up 10 bases and J gave up 1 base; unmatched junction bases: 6. This CDR3 has 13 residues. Germline CDR1 is MNHEY and CDR2 is SVGAGI. The CDR3 protein is CATRQGWNTEAFF. CDR3 sequence (DNA): TGTGCCACCCGACAGGGTTGGAACACTGAAGCTTTCTTT.